This T cell receptor (beta chain) comes out of a study of multiple sclerosis patients with progressive multifocal leukoencephalopathy. Sequencing was performed with immunoSEQ multiplex PCR; in TCRdb, only in-frame clones are kept and a portion is missing. The data hold some 25,000 clones, with 80% to 95% observed a single time. Germline CDR1 SGHDT, CDR2 YYEEEE. The CDR3 has 16 amino acids. V gave up 2 bases and J gave up 1 base, with 15 bases separating them. The study's findings and limits: No common TRBV or TRBJ usage or pairing appeared at PML. In most PML patients, TRB repertoires appeared less diverse by entropy. Findings may reflect JC virus infection or just general immunocompromise.

This clone showed up just a few times. Its antigen is as yet unknown. Specified time point: around 13 months of natalizumab therapy. T1 marks 6 months and T2 marks 12 months of natalizumab therapy. This TCR was recovered from a young man with multiple sclerosis. V is TRBV5-6 and J is TRBJ1-1, with TRBD1 as a possible D gene (5 bases). The material sequenced was PBMCs, taken from a patient treated with natalizumab. The DNA for the CDR3 is TGTGCCAGCAGCTTTTTCGTGGCGCAGGGGAACACTGAAGCTTTCTTT. Its translation: CASSFFVAQGNTEAFF.